The clone carrying this TCR beta chain was seen a few times. The data derive from a study of blood T cell repertoires in COVID-19. Only in-frame clones appear in the TCRdb table, and some are missing; sequencing was by immunoSEQ multiplex PCR. The data show 100,000 to 150,000 clones, with 69% seen just once and 2% to 2.5% held by the top ten. The ends lost 3 bases at V and 15 bases at J; junction bases unmatched: 8. Germline assignment: CDR1 LNHDA and CDR2 SQIVND (reference sequence). The CDR3 extends over 13 amino acids. The sequenced sample consisted of peripheral blood. The sequence came from a woman aged 70-85 years with acute or convalescent COVID-19. The V gene is TRBV19, the J gene TRBJ1-6; 7 nucleotides line up with TRBD1. DNA for the CDR3: TGTGCCAGTAGTATTAACAGGGGAGTGTTCCTCCACTTT. Encoded protein: CASSINRGVFLHF.